This TCR beta chain was captured in a study of early T cells in non-severe SARS-CoV-2 infection. Turning to the study itself: Sequencing of unsorted whole blood was done on bulk RNA, leaving chains unpaired. Study-wide findings and caveats: Lookups in VDJdb leaned toward anti-spike CD8 responses and missed private and CD4 specificities.

As part of library construction, unique molecular identifiers were attached to individual cDNA molecules. TCRdb reprocessed the 5' RACE reads with MiXCR, giving one entry per CDR3 protein. The sample consists of about 64,000 distinct CDR3 sequences, around 11% of them appearing once. The sample holds many counts of this clonotype. Its antigen is undetermined. V shed 8 bases, J shed 8 bases, and the junction held 6 bases outside the gene matches. Germline-derived CDR1 and CDR2 are SNHLY and FYNNEI. This CDR3 spans 12 amino acids. V is TRBV2 and J is TRBJ1-2; 9 bases map to TRBD1. Sequenced material: whole blood, taken at baseline. This sequence was found in an adult who was a healthcare worker with PCR-confirmed SARS-CoV-2 infection or an uninfected control (not recorded which). The CDR3 region is CASGDRELGYTF. CDR3 DNA sequence: TGTGCCAGCGGGGACAGGGAGTTGGGCTACACCTTC. The whole variable domain, remainder taken from reference TRBV2 and TRBJ1-2, is EPEVTQTPSHQVTQMGQEVILRCVPISNHLYFYWYRQILGQKVEFLVSFYNNEISEKSEIFDDQFSVERPDGSNFTLKIRSTKLEDSAMYFCASGDRELGYTFGSGTRLTVV.